The 2 T cell receptor beta chains below all came from one sample that was sequenced in a study of graft-versus-host responses after intestinal transplantation. No antigen has been identified for these receptors. Clones were sequenced by immunoSEQ multiplex PCR, and TCRdb holds only the in-frame ones, with some missing. The sample lists over 85,000 clones, about 94% seen once, with over 0.15% in the top ten. Source: unstimulated CD4+ T cells sorted from spleen or lymph node cells, taken before transplant. The receptors shown here come from a human donor who was the organ donor for an intestinal transplant.

The chain employs TRBV19 and TRBJ1-5; 10 bases map to TRBD1. The V gene's germline CDR1 is LNHDA and CDR2 SQIVND (reference sequence). The CDR3 has 16 amino acids. Trimming cost V 4 bases and J 4 bases; bases outside gene matches: 7. The CDR3 nucleotides are TGTGCCAGTAGTACCGAAGGGACAGGGGAAAATCAGCCCCAGCATTTT. Its protein is CASSTEGTGENQPQHF.

The chain carries TRBV5-6 and TRBJ1-2, with D uncertain. The germline gives CDR1 SGHDT, CDR2 YYEEEE. The CDR3 has 12 residues. Trimming removed 0 bases at V and 5 bases at J, with 5 bases between. The CDR3 spells CASSLDRYGYTF. The DNA for the CDR3 is TGTGCCAGCAGCTTGGATAGGTATGGCTACACCTTC.